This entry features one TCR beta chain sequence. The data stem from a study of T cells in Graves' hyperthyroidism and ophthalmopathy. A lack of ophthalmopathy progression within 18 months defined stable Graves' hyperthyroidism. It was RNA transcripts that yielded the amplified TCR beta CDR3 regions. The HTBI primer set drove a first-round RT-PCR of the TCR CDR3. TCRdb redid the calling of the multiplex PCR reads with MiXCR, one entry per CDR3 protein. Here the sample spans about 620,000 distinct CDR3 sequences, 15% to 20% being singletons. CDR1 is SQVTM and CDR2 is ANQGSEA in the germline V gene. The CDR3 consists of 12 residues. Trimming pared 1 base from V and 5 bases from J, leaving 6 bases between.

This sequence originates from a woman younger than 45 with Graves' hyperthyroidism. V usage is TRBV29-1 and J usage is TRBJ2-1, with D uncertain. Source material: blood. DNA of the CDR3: TGCAGCGTTGAAGGCACGGACAATGAGCAGTTCTTC. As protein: CSVEGTDNEQFF.